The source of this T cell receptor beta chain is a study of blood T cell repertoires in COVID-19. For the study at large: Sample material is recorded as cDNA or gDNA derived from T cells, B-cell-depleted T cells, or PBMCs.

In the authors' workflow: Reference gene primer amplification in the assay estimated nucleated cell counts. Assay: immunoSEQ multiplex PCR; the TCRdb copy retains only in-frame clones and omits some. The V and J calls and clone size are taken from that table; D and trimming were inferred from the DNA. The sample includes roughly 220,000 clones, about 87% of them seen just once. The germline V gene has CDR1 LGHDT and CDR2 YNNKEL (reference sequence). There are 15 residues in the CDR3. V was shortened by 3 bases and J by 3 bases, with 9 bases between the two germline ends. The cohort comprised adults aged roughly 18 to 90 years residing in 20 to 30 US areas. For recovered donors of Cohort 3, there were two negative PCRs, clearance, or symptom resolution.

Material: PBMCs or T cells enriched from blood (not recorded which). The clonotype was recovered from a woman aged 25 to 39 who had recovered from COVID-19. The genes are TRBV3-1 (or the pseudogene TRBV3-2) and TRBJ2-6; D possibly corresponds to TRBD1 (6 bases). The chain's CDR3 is CASSQQGFGANVLTF. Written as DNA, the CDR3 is TGTGCCAGCAGCCAGCAGGGGTTTGGGGCCAACGTCCTGACTTTC.